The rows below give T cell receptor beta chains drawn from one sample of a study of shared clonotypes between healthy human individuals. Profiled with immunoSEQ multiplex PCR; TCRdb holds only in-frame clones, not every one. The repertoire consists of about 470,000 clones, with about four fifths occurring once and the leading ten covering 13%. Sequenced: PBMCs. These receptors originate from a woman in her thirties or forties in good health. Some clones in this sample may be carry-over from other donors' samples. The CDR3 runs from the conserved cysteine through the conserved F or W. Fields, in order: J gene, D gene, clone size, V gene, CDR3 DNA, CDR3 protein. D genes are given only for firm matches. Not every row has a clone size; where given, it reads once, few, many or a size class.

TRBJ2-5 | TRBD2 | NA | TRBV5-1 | TGCGCCAGCAGCTTTGGGACTAGCGGGCAAGAGACCCAGTACTTC | CASSFGTSGQETQYF
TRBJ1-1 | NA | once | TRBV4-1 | TGCGCCAGCAGCCAAGTTCCCGTGAACACTGAAGCTTTCTTT | CASSQVPVNTEAFF
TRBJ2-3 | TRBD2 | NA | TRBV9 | TGTGCCAGCAGCGTACTAGCGGGAGCTGGCGGCACAGATACGCAGTATTTT | CASSVLAGAGGTDTQYF
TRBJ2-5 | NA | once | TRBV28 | TGTGCCAGCAGTTTAATGCGTTATAAAGAGACCCAGTACTTC | CASSLMRYKETQYF
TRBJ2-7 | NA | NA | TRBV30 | TGTGCCTGGAGTGTACCGGGTCAGCGGGCGCACTACGAGCAGTACTTC | CAWSVPGQRAHYEQYF
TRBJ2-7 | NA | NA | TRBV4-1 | TGCGCCAGCAGCCAAGATTTTCGAGCGAGGCCCCGAGATTACGAGCAGTACTTC | CASSQDFRARPRDYEQYF
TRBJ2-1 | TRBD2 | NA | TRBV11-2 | TGTGCCAGCAGCTTACGTAGGGAGGGAGGGCAGTTCTTC | CASSLRREGGQFF
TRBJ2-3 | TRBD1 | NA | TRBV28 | TGTGCCAGCAGTGACATACAGGGGGCGCTTCGAGATACGCAGTATTTT | CASSDIQGALRDTQYF
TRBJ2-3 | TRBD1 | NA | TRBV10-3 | TGTGCCATCAGTGAGGGGGGACAGGAAACAGATACGCAGTATTTT | CAISEGGQETDTQYF
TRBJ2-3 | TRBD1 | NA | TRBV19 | TGTGCCAGTAGTCAGGGGGCGCGGTTAGATACGCAGTATTTT | CASSQGARLDTQYF
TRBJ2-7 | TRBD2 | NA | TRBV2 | TGTGCCAGCAGTGGGACTAGCGGGAGCGAGCAGTACTTC | CASSGTSGSEQYF
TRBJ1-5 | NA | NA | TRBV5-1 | TGCGCCAGCAGCTTGGAGAGCAATCAGCCCCAGCATTTT | CASSLESNQPQHF
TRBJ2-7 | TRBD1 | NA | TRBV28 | TGTGCCAGCAGTGGTCCCGGACAGGTCTTAACCTACGAGCAGTACTTC | CASSGPGQVLTYEQYF
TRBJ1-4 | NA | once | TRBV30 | TGTGCCTGGAGTGTAGGAGGGGACGGTGAAAAACTGTTTTTT | CAWSVGGDGEKLFF
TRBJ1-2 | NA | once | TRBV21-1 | TGTGCCAGCAGCCCTTCTGGGTCGAACTATGGCTACACCTTC | CASSPSGSNYGYTF
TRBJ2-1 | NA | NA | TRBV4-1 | TGCGCCAGCAGCCAATACAATGAGCAGTTCTTC | CASSQYNEQFF
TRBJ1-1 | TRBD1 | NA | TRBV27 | TGTGCCAGCAGTCCTGGGACAGAAGCCCGGATGAACACTGAAGCTTTCTTT | CASSPGTEARMNTEAFF
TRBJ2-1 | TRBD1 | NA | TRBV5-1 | TGCGCCAGCAGCCGAACAGGGGAGATGACGGGGAACAATGAGCAGTTCTTC | CASSRTGEMTGNNEQFF
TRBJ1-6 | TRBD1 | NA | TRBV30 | TGTGCCTGGAGTGCCCTCCGGGACAGGGGGAATTCACCCCTCCACTTT | CAWSALRDRGNSPLHF
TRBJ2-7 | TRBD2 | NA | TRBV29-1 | TGCAGCAAACTAGCGGGAGTATCCTACGAGCAGTACTTC | CSKLAGVSYEQYF
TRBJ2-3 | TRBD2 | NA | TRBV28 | TGTGCCAGCAGTTCCCCTCACCCAGCGGGAGGTAGCACAGATACGCAGTATTTT | CASSSPHPAGGSTDTQYF
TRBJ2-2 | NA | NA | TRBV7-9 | TGTGCCAGCACCAGGGCGGGCACCGGGGAGCTGTTTTTT | CASTRAGTGELFF
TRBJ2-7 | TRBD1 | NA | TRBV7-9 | TGTGCCAGCAGCGGGACAGGGTGGGCCTACGAGCAGTACTTC | CASSGTGWAYEQYF
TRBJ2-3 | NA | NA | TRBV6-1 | TGTGCCAGCAGTGAAGCGCTGAACTCCGGCACAGATACGCAGTATTTT | CASSEALNSGTDTQYF
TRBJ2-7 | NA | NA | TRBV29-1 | TGCAGCGTTAGGGGGAGCTACGAGCAGTACTTC | CSVRGSYEQYF
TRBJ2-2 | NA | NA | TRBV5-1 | TGCGCCAGCAGCTTGGATGGCACCGGGGAGCTGTTTTTT | CASSLDGTGELFF
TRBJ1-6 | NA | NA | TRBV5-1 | TGCGCCAGCAGCTTGGCCATAACGGCCCCGGGGGCCCTCCACTTT | CASSLAITAPGALHF
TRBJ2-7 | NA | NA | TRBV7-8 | TGTGCCAGCAGCTTGAGGGTTGACATAGGGGTCCACGAGCAGTACTTC | CASSLRVDIGVHEQYF
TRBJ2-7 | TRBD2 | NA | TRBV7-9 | TGTGCCAGCAGCTTGGTACCTAGCGGCTCCTACGAGCAGTACTTC | CASSLVPSGSYEQYF
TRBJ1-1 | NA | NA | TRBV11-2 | TGTGCCAGCAGCCGACAGGACCCGCTAGGGGCTTTCTTT | CASSRQDPLGAFF